This is a list of T cell receptor beta chains from one sample in a study of T cell responses to AZD1222 COVID-19 vaccine. The repertoire was sequenced with immunoSEQ multiplex PCR; TCRdb's copy has only in-frame clones and lacks some. The sample lists some 85,000 clones, about nine tenths occurring once. The source material was peripheral blood, sampled on day 0 of AZD1222 vaccination. These receptors all come from an adult in good health. The conserved cysteine and the conserved F or W are not part of the CDR3 here. D genes are given only for firm matches.

TRBV5-1,.,TRBJ1-3,ASSLDGAGNTIY
TRBV18,.,TRBJ2-7,ASSSSYEQY
TRBV6-6,TRBD1,TRBJ1-6,ASSSTDRGRLPLH
TRBV7-8,.,TRBJ1-4,ASSFQGTNEKLF
TRBV18,.,TRBJ2-7,ASSTTSPGSGGDEQY
TRBV29-1,.,TRBJ1-3,SVVGAGNTIY
TRBV5-5,TRBD2,TRBJ2-7,ASSFRTSGLPYEQY
TRBV5-1,TRBD1,TRBJ2-7,ASSLAIDRGLEQY
TRBV4-3,.,TRBJ1-5,ASSQDRQVHQPQH
TRBV6-5,TRBD1,TRBJ1-1,ASSLEGQGTEAF
TRBV2,TRBD2,TRBJ2-2,ASSEGTSDAGELF
TRBV3-1/TRBV3-2,TRBD1,TRBJ1-2,ASSPRTGSGYT
TRBV29-1,.,TRBJ1-1,SVLGRTNTEAF
TRBV19,.,TRBJ2-2,ASRTWGRREKNTGELF
TRBV27,.,TRBJ2-4,ASSSTIAKNIQY
TRBV11-3,.,TRBJ1-1,ASSPPRELLNTEAF
TRBV27,.,TRBJ1-6,ASRTGTRDSPLH
TRBV19,TRBD1,TRBJ2-1,ASSPGTGVINEQF
TRBV2,.,TRBJ2-3,ATSESPYSTDTQY